This entry lists 26 T cell receptor beta chains sequenced from one sample in a study of blood T cell repertoires in COVID-19. Generated by immunoSEQ multiplex PCR, the TCRdb table keeps only in-frame clones and is missing some. The data contain approximately 290,000 clones, over 75% of them singletons. Sequencing used PBMCs or T cells enriched from blood (not recorded which). Receptors originate from a young woman who had recovered from COVID-19.

The DNA for the CDR3 is TGTGCCAGCAGCAAGTACGGCGGGGGGGCTAATGAAAAACTGTTTTTT. This gives the protein CASSKYGGGANEKLFF. The chain has TRBV9 and TRBJ1-4; a weak D match, TRBD1 (5 bases). The CDR3 is made up of 16 amino acids. V shed 4 bases and J shed 3 bases, with 16 bases lying between them. The germline V gene encodes CDR1 SGDLS and CDR2 YYNGEE.

This chain joins TRBV3-1 (or the pseudogene TRBV3-2) and TRBJ2-7; D remains ambiguous. CDR1 and CDR2 from the germline V gene are LGHDT and YNNKEL (reference sequence). The CDR3 has 13 residues. Trimming cost V 0 bases and J 5 bases, with 8 bases left between them. The CDR3 here is CASSQEWANEQYF. The CDR3 DNA follows: TGTGCCAGCAGCCAAGAATGGGCAAACGAGCAGTACTTC.

This chain uses TRBV7-9 with TRBJ1-2, with 9 bases lining up with TRBD1. Germline V gives CDR1 SEHNR, CDR2 FQNEAQ (reference sequence). V shed 4 bases and J 4 bases; nucleotides not matched to a gene: 4. This CDR3 is built from 14 residues. This CDR3 reads CASSSGQGGYGYTF. The CDR3 DNA reads as TGTGCCAGCAGCTCGGGACAGGGCGGCTATGGCTACACCTTC.

The chain is built from TRBV5-1 and TRBJ2-7; 7 bases are a match to TRBD2. CDR3 length: 14 amino acids. V lost 4 bases and J lost 2; bases outside the gene matches: 6. Germline V gene lookup returns CDR1 SGHRS and CDR2 YFSETQ. CDR3 sequence (DNA): TGCGCCAGCAGCACGGGGGGAAGACCCTACGAGCAGTACTTC. Translation gives CASSTGGRPYEQYF.

The chain carries TRBV5-1 and TRBJ2-5; 7 bases fit TRBD1. V shed 3 bases, J shed 2 bases, and the junction held 13 bases outside the gene matches. Germline CDR1 reads SGHRS; CDR2 reads YFSETQ. The CDR3 is 17 residues long. The CDR3 DNA sequence: TGCGCCAGCAGCTATAGCCGGGACAGCAAAAATCAAGAGACCCAGTACTTC. As protein: CASSYSRDSKNQETQYF.

The CDR3 nucleotides are TGCGCCAGCAGTGAGTCGTACAGCGGGAGGACCTACGAGCAGTACTTC. Translating gives CASSESYSGRTYEQYF. The gene calls are TRBV10-1 and TRBJ2-7, with 9 bases aligning to TRBD2. The CDR3 runs 16 residues. Trimming at V came to 0 bases and at J to 2 bases, leaving 5 bases not matched to a gene. Germline CDR1 and CDR2: WNHNN and SYGVQD (reference sequence).

The V gene is TRBV7-2, the J gene TRBJ1-2, with D perhaps matching TRBD1 (5 bases). The germline CDR1 and CDR2 sequences are SGHTA and FQGNSA. V gave up 4 bases and J gave up 0 bases, with 15 bases separating them. This CDR3 is 16 amino acids long. The CDR3 sequence is CASSSYARQSNYGYTF. For the CDR3, the DNA is TGTGCCAGCAGCTCCTATGCCAGACAGTCTAACTATGGCTACACCTTC.

The genes are TRBV10-3 and TRBJ2-1; TRBD2 matches 7 bases. Unmatched junction bases numbered 5, after V lost 4 bases and J lost 2 bases. The CDR3 is 15 amino acids. Germline-derived CDR1 and CDR2 are ENHRY and SYGVKD. Here the CDR3 DNA reads TGTGCCATCAGTGCCCCCGGGACTACCTACAATGAGCAGTTCTTC. Its translation: CAISAPGTTYNEQFF.

The V gene is TRBV30, the J gene TRBJ1-5; 10 nucleotides match TRBD1. CDR3 size: 15 residues. Losses at the gene ends were 1 base for V and 6 bases for J; bases not matched to a gene: 6. Germline loops: CDR1 GTSNPN, CDR2 SVGIG (reference sequence). The CDR3 coding sequence is TGTGCCTGGAGTGATGGGACAGGGGTCGCTCAGCCCCAGCATTTT. Protein: CAWSDGTGVAQPQHF.

The chain has TRBV14 and TRBJ1-4; D is possibly TRBD1 (6 bases). Trimming took off 1 base at V and 8 bases at J, with 14 bases between the two ends. Germline CDR1 SGHDN, CDR2 FVKESK. The CDR3 is 15 amino acids. For the CDR3, the DNA is TGTGCCAGCAGCCAAGTGGGAAGGGACAAGGAAAAACTGTTTTTT. Translating gives CASSQVGRDKEKLFF.

The chain couples TRBV4-1 to TRBJ1-2; no reliable D call. Trimming took 0 bases from V and 4 from J, leaving 12 bases between them. This CDR3 is 15 amino acids long. Per germline, CDR1 MGHRA and CDR2 YSYEKL. The DNA of the CDR3 is TGCGCCAGCAGCCAAGATTTCCGGGTCCCCTATGGCTACACCTTC. The encoded protein is CASSQDFRVPYGYTF.

This chain connects TRBV5-1 to TRBJ2-2; 13 positions match TRBD2. Trimming took 2 bases from V and 6 from J; bases not matched to a gene: 7. The CDR3 runs 17 residues. The germline V gene has CDR1 SGHRS and CDR2 YFSETQ. DNA of the CDR3: TGCGCCAGCAGCTTTACTAGCGGGGGGGCATTCCCCGGGGAGCTGTTTTTT. Translation: CASSFTSGGAFPGELFF.

The chain employs TRBV6-5 and TRBJ2-5; 14 nucleotides align to TRBD2. The CDR3 has 16 residues. The germline gives CDR1 MNHEY, CDR2 SVGAGI. With V trimmed by 4 bases and J by 5 bases, 6 bases remained unmatched. The CDR3 loop is CASSLGLAGDLETQYF. CDR3 nucleotides: TGTGCCAGCAGTTTGGGACTAGCGGGAGATCTGGAGACCCAGTACTTC.

This rearrangement joins TRBV10-3 to TRBJ1-2; 10 bases fit TRBD1. In germline, CDR1 is ENHRY, CDR2 SYGVKD. The V gene end was trimmed by 5 bases and the J gene end by 4 bases; junction bases not matched to a gene: 4. The CDR3 is 14 residues long. In nucleotides, the CDR3 is TGTGCCATCAGTAAGACAGGGGGCGTCTATGGCTACACCTTC. It yields the protein CAISKTGGVYGYTF.

J is TRBJ1-2 and V is TRBV7-2, with TRBD1 as a possible D gene (6 bases). The CDR3 covers 12 residues. Germline CDR1 is SGHTA and CDR2 is FQGNSA. The germline V and J ends were trimmed by 3 bases and 5 bases, with 7 bases remaining between them. In DNA form, the CDR3 reads TGTGCCAGCAGCTTCCAGGGGTATGGCTACACCTTC. It codes for CASSFQGYGYTF.

This sequence joins TRBV5-1 and TRBJ2-3; 12 bases agree with TRBD2. The ends lost 4 bases at V and 2 bases at J; junction bases unmatched: 8. Germline lookup yields CDR1 SGHRS and CDR2 YFSETQ. The length of the CDR3 is 17 residues. The CDR3 region has the DNA TGCGCCAGCAGCCCAGTCACTAGCGGGGGGCCCACAGATACGCAGTATTTT. Its translation is CASSPVTSGGPTDTQYF.

V and J are TRBV18 and TRBJ2-7, with 9 bases that match TRBD1. The CDR3 length is 13 residues. Germline CDR1 and CDR2: KGHSH and LQKENI. The V and J ends lost 0 bases and 7 bases, in that order; junction bases with no gene match: 1. CDR3 sequence reads: CASSPPGQGEQYF. CDR3 nucleotides: TGTGCCAGCTCACCACCGGGACAGGGAGAGCAGTACTTC. Full variable domain (remainder filled in from reference TRBV18 and TRBJ2-7): NAGVMQNPRHLVRRRGQEARLRCSPMKGHSHVYWYRQLPEEGLKFMVYLQKENIIDESGMPKERFSAEFPKEGPSILRIQQVVRGDSAAYFCASSPPGQGEQYFGPGTRLTVT.

This chain connects TRBV5-1 to TRBJ1-4; no firm D call. Trimming cost V 2 bases and J 4 bases, with 15 bases left between them. The CDR3 covers 16 residues. The V gene's germline CDR1 is SGHRS and CDR2 YFSETQ. DNA for the CDR3: TGCGCCAGCAGCTTTTCCCCCCCTGGCGGTAATGAAAAACTGTTTTTT. This sequence encodes CASSFSPPGGNEKLFF.

Only one count was recorded for this clone. In DNA form, the CDR3 reads TGTGCCAGCAGCTTAGAAACTAGCGGGGGCGGGGATGAGCAGTTCTTC. Protein: CASSLETSGGGDEQFF. J is TRBJ2-1 and V is TRBV7-8; 11 nucleotides line up with TRBD2. In germline, CDR1 is SGHVS, CDR2 FQNEAQ. The CDR3 is 16 amino acids. J gave up 8 bases and V 1 base, and 7 bases lay outside the gene matches.

The rearrangement uses TRBV29-1 and TRBJ1-1; D is possibly TRBD1 (6 bases). The CDR3 is 12 amino acids. Trimming shortened V by 7 bases and J by 0 bases, and 9 bases separated the two germline ends. The germline V gene encodes CDR1 SQVTM and CDR2 ANQGSEA. The CDR3 reads CSGRQVNTEAFF. CDR3 bases: TGCAGCGGGAGACAGGTGAACACTGAAGCTTTCTTT.

The chain has TRBV5-4 and TRBJ2-1; 8 nucleotides line up with TRBD2. The germline CDR1 and CDR2 sequences are SGHNT and YYREEE (reference sequence). V was clipped by 0 bases and J by 7 bases; unmatched bases: 6. The CDR3 sequence is 15 residues long. Here the CDR3 DNA reads TGTGCCAGCAGCTTGGAACTAGCGGTTCGGAATGAGCAGTTCTTC. Its translation is CASSLELAVRNEQFF.

This clone was detected only once. V is TRBV28 and J is TRBJ1-1; D is unclear. Germline CDR1 is MDHEN and CDR2 is SYDVKM. V lost 10 bases to trimming and J lost 7 bases, with 16 bases between them. The CDR3 is 12 amino acids. The CDR3 sequence is CATDPGGHEAFF. DNA for the CDR3: TGTGCCACCGATCCTGGAGGGCATGAAGCTTTCTTT.

The chain is built from TRBV19 and TRBJ2-7, with a possible D match to TRBD1 (6 bases). This CDR3 has 15 amino acids. V was shortened by 5 bases and J by 6 bases, with 20 bases between the two germline ends. Germline assignment: CDR1 LNHDA and CDR2 SQIVND (reference sequence). The DNA of the CDR3 is TGTGCCAGTAGTCAGGGGCCCGGGTATGGAGCCGAGCAGTACTTC. This codes for CASSQGPGYGAEQYF.

This rearrangement joins TRBV15 to TRBJ1-5; 7 bases are a match to TRBD1. The CDR3 covers 14 residues. The V gene's germline CDR1 is LNHNV and CDR2 YYDKDF (reference sequence). Trimming took 5 bases from V and 3 from J; bases not matched to a gene: 4. CDR3 in amino acids: CATSSRGFNQPQHF. CDR3 nucleotides: TGTGCCACCAGCTCCAGGGGGTTCAATCAGCCCCAGCATTTT.

The V and J genes are TRBV20-1 and TRBJ2-7, with 10 bases identical to TRBD1. This CDR3 has 15 amino acids. V dropped 3 bases and J dropped 3; count of bases not matched to a gene: 8. Germline V gene lookup returns CDR1 DFQATT and CDR2 SNEGSKA (reference sequence). CDR3 nucleotides: TGCAGTGCTAGTGACAGGGGGCGGACTAACTACGAGCAGTACTTC. It translates to CSASDRGRTNYEQYF.

This clone was detected only a few times. This rearrangement joins TRBV28 to TRBJ1-3; D may be TRBD1 (5 bases). This CDR3 is built from 16 residues. The ends were cut back, 3 bases at V and 4 bases at J, with 16 bases in the middle. Per the germline V gene, CDR1 is MDHEN and CDR2 is SYDVKM. DNA for the CDR3: TGTGCCAGCAGTTTCGGTGGAGGGGCCCCCGGAAACACCATATATTTT. This encodes CASSFGGGAPGNTIYF.